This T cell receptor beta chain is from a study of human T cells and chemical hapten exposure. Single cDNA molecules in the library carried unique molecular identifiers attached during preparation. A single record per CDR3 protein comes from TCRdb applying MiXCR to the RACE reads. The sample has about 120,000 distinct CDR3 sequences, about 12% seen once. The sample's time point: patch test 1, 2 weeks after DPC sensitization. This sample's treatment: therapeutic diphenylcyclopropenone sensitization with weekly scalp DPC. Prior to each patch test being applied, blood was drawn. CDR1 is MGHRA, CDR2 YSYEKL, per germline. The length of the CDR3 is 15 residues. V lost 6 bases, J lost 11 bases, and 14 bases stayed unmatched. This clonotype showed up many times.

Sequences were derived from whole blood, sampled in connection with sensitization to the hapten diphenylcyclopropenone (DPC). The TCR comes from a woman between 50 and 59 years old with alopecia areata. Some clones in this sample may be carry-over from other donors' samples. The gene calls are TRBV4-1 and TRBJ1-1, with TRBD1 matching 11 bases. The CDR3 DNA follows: TGCGCCAGCAGAGAACGGACAGGGGGCATCAACGAGGCTTTCTTT. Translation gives CASRERTGGINEAFF.